This T cell receptor (beta chain) was identified in a study of T cells expressing NK-cell markers. Turning to the study itself: According to the study, TCR beta repertoires originated from sorted CD3+CD56+NKG2C+, CD3+CD56+NKG2C- and CD3+CD56-NKG2C+ T cells.

TCRdb re-called the 5' RACE reads and gives one entry per CDR3 protein, without DNA. This listing includes some 390,000 distinct CDR3 sequences. Per germline, CDR1 LNHNV and CDR2 YYDKDF (reference sequence). This CDR3 is built from 16 residues. Sequencing was performed on blood T cells: a sorted CD56 or NKG2C T cell subset, CD4+ or CD8+ T cells, or bulk PBMC T cells (not recorded which). The TCR comes from a woman aged 45-65 years in good health. The rearrangement links TRBV15 to TRBJ1-1; TCRdb's assignment of TRBD1 cannot be checked, as there is no DNA. CDR3 residues: CATSRDLARAGTEAFF.